A few counts support the clone carrying this T cell receptor beta chain. Antigen unknown. The entry originates in a study of coeliac disease. Study findings and constraints: Lower clonality than controls marked TRB and TRG repertoires from active celiac intraepithelial and lamina propria samples.

The CDR3 is made up of 15 amino acids. CDR1 is LNHDA and CDR2 is SQIVND in the germline V gene (reference sequence). Trimming stripped 3 bases from V and 1 base from J, with 12 bases between. The protocol was immunoSEQ multiplex PCR, while the TCRdb copy is restricted to in-frame clones and leaves out a portion. The repertoire holds roughly 1,000 clones, with around three fifths as singletons. The clonotype was recovered from a woman aged 50 to 60 with celiac disease on a gluten-free diet. The specimen was lamina propria lymphocytes from the gut. The chain employs TRBV19 and TRBJ1-1; maybe TRBD1 (5 bases). DNA of the CDR3: TGTGCCAGTAGTATCCGGCGCAGGGAGAACACTGAAGCTTTCTTT. It is translated as CASSIRRRENTEAFF.